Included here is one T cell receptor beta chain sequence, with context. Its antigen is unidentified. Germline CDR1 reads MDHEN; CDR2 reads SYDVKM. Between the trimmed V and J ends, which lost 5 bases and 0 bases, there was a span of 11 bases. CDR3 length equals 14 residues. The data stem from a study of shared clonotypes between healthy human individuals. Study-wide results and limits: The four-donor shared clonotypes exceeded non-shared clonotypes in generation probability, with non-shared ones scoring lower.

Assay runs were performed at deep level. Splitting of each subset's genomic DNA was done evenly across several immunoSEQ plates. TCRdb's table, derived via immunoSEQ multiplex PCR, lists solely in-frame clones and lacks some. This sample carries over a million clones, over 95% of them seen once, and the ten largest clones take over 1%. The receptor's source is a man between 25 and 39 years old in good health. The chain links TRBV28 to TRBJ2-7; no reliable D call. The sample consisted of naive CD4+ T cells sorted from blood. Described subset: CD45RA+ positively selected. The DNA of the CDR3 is TGTGCCAGCAGTATACCACAGACCTCCTACGAGCAGTACTTC. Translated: CASSIPQTSYEQYF.